A selection of T cell receptor beta chains follows, all from one sample in a study of T cell repertoires in cytomegalovirus infection. Each CDR3 protein gets one entry after TCRdb re-called the reads with MiXCR. The sample lists over 450,000 distinct CDR3 sequences; 11% were seen once. Sequenced material: PBMCs. The receptors derive from a human donor in good health (CMV status not recorded). Some clones in this sample may be carry-over from other donors' samples. Each CDR3 is given with its conserved first and last residue. Each record gives: V gene, D gene, clone size, J gene, CDR3 DNA, CDR3 protein. A D gene is named only where the DNA matches it firmly. The size of a clone is reported for some rows only, either as once, few or many, or as a class for expanded clones.

>TRBV10-2|-|many|TRBJ2-7
TGCGCCAGCAGTGAAGAGTTGAAGTACTTC
CASSEELKYF
>TRBV4-2|-|many|TRBJ1-3
TGTGCCAGCAGCCAAGGGACTGGAAACACCATATATTTT
CASSQGTGNTIYF
>TRBV19|-|many|TRBJ2-7
TGTGCCAGTAGTATGGGGAGCGGTAAAATCTACGAGCAGTACTTC
CASSMGSGKIYEQYF
>TRBV24-1|-|few|TRBJ2-3
TGTGCCACCAGTGATTCCGGGACGGGATTAGGAGATACGCAGTATTTT
CATSDSGTGLGDTQYF
>TRBV27|TRBD1|many|TRBJ1-6
TGTGCCAGCAGTTTATCCCCCGACAGGGGGCGACCCCTCCACTTT
CASSLSPDRGRPLHF
>TRBV5-1|TRBD2|few|TRBJ2-5
TGCGCCAGCAGCCCGGTAGCGGGAGGGCAAGAGACCCAGTACTTC
CASSPVAGGQETQYF
>TRBV20-1|TRBD2|many|TRBJ2-7
TGCAGTGCGCCGGGACTAGCGGACTACGAGCAGTACTTC
CSAPGLADYEQYF
>TRBV29-1|TRBD1|few|TRBJ2-2
TGCAGCGCTGGGCCAGGGGGAGACACCGGGGAGCTGTTTTTT
CSAGPGGDTGELFF
>TRBV10-3|-|-|TRBJ1-5
TGTGCCATCAGTGATTCAGGGCGCATCAATCAGCCCCAGCATTTT
CAISDSGRINQPQHF
>TRBV11-1|-|many|TRBJ1-6
TGTGCCAGCAGCTTAGCGGTCTCGCATTCACCCCTCCACTTT
CASSLAVSHSPLHF
>TRBV29-1|-|few|TRBJ1-6
TGCAGCGCCCGGGAATCCTATAATTCACCCCTCCACTTT
CSARESYNSPLHF
>TRBV20-1|TRBD2|-|TRBJ2-7
TGCAGTGCTAGAGATTGGAGCCCCCGGGGGGACGAGCAGTACTTC
CSARDWSPRGDEQYF
>TRBV11-2|-|many|TRBJ1-1
TGTGCCAGCAGCATAGGCGACAGAGCCAAAAACACTGAAGCTTTCTTT
CASSIGDRAKNTEAFF
>TRBV5-6|-|many|TRBJ2-7
TGTGCCAGCAGCTTTTACAGGATCTACGAGCAGTACTTC
CASSFYRIYEQYF
>TRBV3-1|-|many|TRBJ1-6
TGTGCCAGCAGCGCCGCAGGCTCCTATAATTCACCCCTCCACTTT
CASSAAGSYNSPLHF
>TRBV7-8|TRBD2|many|TRBJ2-7
TGTGCCAGCAGCTTAGACATAGCGGGGGCTCCGTACGAGCAGTACTTC
CASSLDIAGAPYEQYF
>TRBV6-1|TRBD1|many|TRBJ2-5
TGTGCCAGCAGTCAGAAAAAGATCAGGGGGCATGAGACCCAGTACTTC
CASSQKKIRGHETQYF
>TRBV2|-|-|TRBJ2-1
TGTGCCAGTCCACTCCGGGACTCCCCAGGGAAGTTCTTC
CASPLRDSPGKFF
>TRBV6-1|-|many|TRBJ2-1
TGTGCCAGCAGTCCGGACGCCTACAATGAGCAGTTCTTC
CASSPDAYNEQFF
>TRBV18|-|-|TRBJ2-5
TGTGCCAGCTCACCACCGGGGGGCCGGGGAGAGACCCAGTACTTC
CASSPPGGRGETQYF
>TRBV28|TRBD2|-|TRBJ2-7
TGTGCCAGCAGACTACGGGGACTAGCCCCACACGAGCAGTACTTC
CASRLRGLAPHEQYF
>TRBV12-3/TRBV12-4|-|-|TRBJ1-1
TGTGCCAGCATGGCTGGGACTGAAGCTTTCTTT
CASMAGTEAFF
>TRBV7-9|-|many|TRBJ1-2
TGTGCCAGCAGCTACCCGGGACCCTCTCGGAGTGGCTACACCTTC
CASSYPGPSRSGYTF
>TRBV5-6|-|many|TRBJ2-7
TGTGCCAGCAGCTTGCGCTGGGGGGACGAGCAGTACTTC
CASSLRWGDEQYF
>TRBV7-8|-|many|TRBJ2-7
TGTGCCAGCAGCTTAGAACGGGCTGACTCCTACGAGCAGTACTTC
CASSLERADSYEQYF
>TRBV7-2|-|many|TRBJ2-1
TGTGCCAGCGACGTCGGGGGTTCCTACAATGAGCAGTTCTTC
CASDVGGSYNEQFF
>TRBV30|-|-|TRBJ1-1
TGTGCCTGGAGTGTACTCGTGAACACTGAAGCTTTCTTT
CAWSVLVNTEAFF
>TRBV5-1|-|many|TRBJ2-7
TGCGCCAGCAGCTCCCTGGACAGCACCTACGAGCAGTACTTC
CASSSLDSTYEQYF
>TRBV7-9|TRBD1|-|TRBJ2-5
TGTGCCAGCAGCTCTACAGGGGAGAGGGCCCAGTACTTC
CASSSTGERAQYF
>TRBV20-1|-|few|TRBJ1-4
TGCAGTGCAAAGGGATTTTATGAAAAACTGTTTTTT
CSAKGFYEKLFF
>TRBV12-3/TRBV12-4|-|many|TRBJ1-2
TGTGCCAGCAGTTTAGATTTTGGGGGGGCAAGGGGCTACACCTTC
CASSLDFGGARGYTF
>TRBV28|-|many|TRBJ1-2
TGTGCCAGCAGTTTATGGGGCACTTTGGGGACTGTCAACAGGACCTTC
CASSLWGTLGTVNRTF
>TRBV20-1|-|few|TRBJ1-1
TGCAGGCCACAAGGGGCGGTTACAAACACTGAAGCTTTCTTT
CRPQGAVTNTEAFF
>TRBV7-2|-|few|TRBJ2-3
TGTGCCAGCAGCCCCCGGCGGGAACACACAGATACGCAGTATTTT
CASSPRREHTDTQYF
>TRBV29-1|TRBD1|once|TRBJ1-5
TGCAGCGTCCTCGGACAGGTTGATCAGCCCCAGCATTTT
CSVLGQVDQPQHF